Presented here are 5 T cell receptor beta chains from one specimen sequenced in a study of blood T cell repertoires in COVID-19. Profiled with immunoSEQ multiplex PCR; TCRdb holds only in-frame clones, not every one. The table lists over 300,000 clones, approximately 85% of them singletons. The specimen sequenced was PBMCs or T cells enriched from blood (not recorded which). Receptors were obtained from a man in his thirties or forties who had recovered from COVID-19.

The rearrangement joins TRBV29-1 to TRBJ1-2; D unresolved. The CDR3 sequence is 12 residues long. The ends were cut back, 4 bases at V and 4 bases at J, with 10 bases in the middle. CDR1 and CDR2 from the germline V gene are SQVTM and ANQGSEA. CDR3 DNA: TGCAGCGTTGGCTCCAGCGTCTATGGCTACACCTTC. It yields the protein CSVGSSVYGYTF.

The chain has TRBV6-5 and TRBJ2-3; 10 bases line up with TRBD2. Germline V gene data show CDR1 as MNHEY and CDR2 as SVGAGI. This CDR3 is built from 15 residues. The junction had 8 bases not matched to a gene; V was cut back by 7 bases and J by 4 bases. The CDR3 DNA sequence: TGTGCCAGCAAAAGCGGGGGGGATGTCGCAGATACGCAGTATTTT. It codes for CASKSGGDVADTQYF.

The gene calls are TRBV10-3 and TRBJ1-6, with TRBD1 matching 7 bases. Germline lookup yields CDR1 ENHRY and CDR2 SYGVKD. The CDR3 is 13 amino acids. After removal of 7 bases from V and 7 bases from J, the junction contained 4 bases not matched to a gene. The CDR3 nucleotides read TGTGCCATCAACCGGGACAGCAATTCACCCCTCCACTTT. Translating it yields CAINRDSNSPLHF.

V usage is TRBV6-5 and J usage is TRBJ2-7, with D uncertain. CDR3 length: 15 amino acids. Looked up from germline, CDR1 is MNHEY and CDR2 is SVGAGI. Trimming left V 6 bases short and J 0 bases short, with 15 bases between. The CDR3 DNA is TGTGCCAGCAGCTCCAATCCACCGAGCTCCTACGAGCAGTACTTC. Translated, it gives CASSSNPPSSYEQYF.

The table lists this clone with a few counts. The chain joins TRBV5-1 to TRBJ1-1; D is uncertain. Germline-derived CDR1 and CDR2 are SGHRS and YFSETQ. The CDR3 runs to 14 residues. V lost 7 bases, J lost 4 bases, and 17 bases lay in between. Here the CDR3 reads CASHPGGELTEAFF. CDR3 nucleotide sequence: TGCGCCAGCCATCCCGGCGGGGAACTCACTGAAGCTTTCTTT.